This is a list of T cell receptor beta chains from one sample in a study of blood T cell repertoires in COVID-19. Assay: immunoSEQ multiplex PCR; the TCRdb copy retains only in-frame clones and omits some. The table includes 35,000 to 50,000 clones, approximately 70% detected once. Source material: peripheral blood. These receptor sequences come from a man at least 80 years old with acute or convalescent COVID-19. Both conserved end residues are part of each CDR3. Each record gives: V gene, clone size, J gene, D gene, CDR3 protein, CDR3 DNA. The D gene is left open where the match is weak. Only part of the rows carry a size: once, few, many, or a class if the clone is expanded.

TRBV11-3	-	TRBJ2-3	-	CASSGRDSLDTQYF	TGTGCCAGCAGCGGTCGGGACTCCCTGGATACGCAGTATTTT
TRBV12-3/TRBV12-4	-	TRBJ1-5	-	CASRVASGPQHF	TGTGCCAGCAGGGTAGCTAGCGGGCCCCAGCATTTT
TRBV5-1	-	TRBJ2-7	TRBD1	CASSAGDSSYEQYF	TGCGCCAGCAGCGCTGGGGACAGCTCCTACGAGCAGTACTTC
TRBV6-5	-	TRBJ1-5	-	CASTKGAGDQPQHF	TGTGCCAGCACTAAAGGGGCAGGGGATCAGCCCCAGCATTTT
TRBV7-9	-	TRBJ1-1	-	CASSLVMNTEAFF	TGTGCCAGCAGCTTAGTTATGAACACTGAAGCTTTCTTT
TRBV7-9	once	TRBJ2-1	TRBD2	CASSLPGLAGGQGEQFF	TGTGCCAGCAGCTTACCGGGACTAGCGGGAGGTCAAGGTGAGCAGTTCTTC
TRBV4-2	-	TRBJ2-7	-	CASSQEGTRVEQYF	TGTGCCAGCAGCCAAGAGGGGACTCGGGTCGAGCAGTACTTC
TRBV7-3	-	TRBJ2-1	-	CASSLGQSNEQFF	TGTGCCAGCAGCTTAGGCCAGTCCAATGAGCAGTTCTTC
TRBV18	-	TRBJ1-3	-	CASSKERGNTIYF	TGTGCCAGCTCTAAGGAAAGGGGCAACACCATATATTTT
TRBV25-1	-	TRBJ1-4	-	CASSRSGAREKLFF	TGTGCCAGCAGTCGGTCAGGGGCCAGAGAAAAACTGTTTTTT
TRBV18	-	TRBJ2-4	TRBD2	CASSPGGNIQYF	TGTGCCAGCTCTCCGGGGGGGAACATTCAGTACTTC
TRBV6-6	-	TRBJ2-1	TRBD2	CASRTSGSDYEQFF	TGTGCCAGCAGAACTAGCGGGAGTGACTATGAGCAGTTCTTC
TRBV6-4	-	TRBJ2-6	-	CASSATSGANVLTF	TGTGCCAGCAGTGCTACCTCTGGGGCCAACGTCCTGACTTTC
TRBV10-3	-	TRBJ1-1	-	CAISESGYSGGTEAFF	TGTGCCATCAGTGAGTCAGGTTACTCAGGAGGAACTGAAGCTTTCTTT
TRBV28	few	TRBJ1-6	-	CASSSTGRNSPLHF	TGTGCCAGCAGCTCCACAGGGCGTAATTCACCCCTCCACTTT
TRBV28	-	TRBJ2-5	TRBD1	CASSRRDSETQYF	TGTGCCAGCAGCCGCCGGGACAGCGAGACCCAGTACTTC
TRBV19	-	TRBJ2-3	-	CASRRSGLIPDTQYF	TGTGCCAGTAGACGGTCAGGGCTGATTCCAGATACGCAGTATTTT
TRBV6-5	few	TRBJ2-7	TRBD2	CASTSGNSYEQYF	TGTGCCAGCACTAGCGGAAACTCCTACGAGCAGTACTTC